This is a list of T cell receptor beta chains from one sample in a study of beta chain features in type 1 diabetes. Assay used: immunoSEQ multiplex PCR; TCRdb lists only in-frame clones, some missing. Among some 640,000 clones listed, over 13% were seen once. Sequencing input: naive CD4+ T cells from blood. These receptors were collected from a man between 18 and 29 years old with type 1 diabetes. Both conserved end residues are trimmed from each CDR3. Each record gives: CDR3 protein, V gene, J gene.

ASSPSWGGEGTGELF	TRBV25-1	TRBJ2-2
ASSLTRETQY	TRBV7-2	TRBJ2-5
ASMVEGRQPQH	TRBV2	TRBJ1-5
ASSLGANYGYT	TRBV6-5	TRBJ1-2
ASSQVRDRAVPDEQY	TRBV4-2	TRBJ2-7
ASSYIDRYTEAF	TRBV27	TRBJ1-1
ASSPPGQGFVYGYT	TRBV16	TRBJ1-2
ASSLDGSSPDTQY	TRBV7-9	TRBJ2-3
ATSRVRQRNNYEQY	TRBV15	TRBJ2-7
ASSHPTGGMYEQY	TRBV4-1	TRBJ2-7
ASITTSSYNEQF	TRBV2	TRBJ2-1
ASSLGSEGRETQY	TRBV7-3	TRBJ2-5
SVAEGDNSPLH	TRBV29-1	TRBJ1-6
ASSDPVLNQPQH	TRBV2	TRBJ1-5
ASSQEWQYQNIQY	TRBV4-3	TRBJ2-4
ASSLYDPSGITDTQY	TRBV27	TRBJ2-3
ASSVTSGTRVEQF	TRBV2	TRBJ2-1
ASSVGGQGAQETQY	TRBV9	TRBJ2-5
ASSYSNFPSSYEQY	TRBV6-5	TRBJ2-7
ASSTSGFQETQY	TRBV5-1	TRBJ2-5
ASSNGDTDTQY	TRBV5-6	TRBJ2-3
ASSLMLAGATDTQY	TRBV7-8	TRBJ2-3
ASSEGIAGVTGELF	TRBV9	TRBJ2-2
ASSLREGSYEQY	TRBV7-9	TRBJ2-7
ASSLWGEDGYT	TRBV5-1	TRBJ1-2